One and the same sample provided the 12 T cell receptor beta chains below, sequenced in a study of cytomegalovirus exposure and HLA in healthy donors. 13 Jbeta primers and 60 Vbeta primers were used for the PCR. Libraries were prepared by immunoSEQ multiplex PCR; TCRdb keeps only in-frame clonotypes and omits some of them. The sample yields some 190,000 clones, 65% to 85% seen once. Source material: PBMCs. The origin of the receptors is a girl between 5 and 17 years old in good health and CMV-seropositive.

The chain links TRBV4-3 to TRBJ2-7, with a possible D match to TRBD1 (6 bases). Between the trimmed V and J ends, which lost 1 base and 3 bases, there was a span of 10 bases. Germline CDR1 and CDR2: LGHNA and YSLEER. This CDR3 comprises 14 residues. This CDR3 is CASSQGTGYYEQYF. CDR3 coding DNA: TGCGCCAGCAGCCAAGGTACAGGGTACTACGAGCAGTACTTC.

This rearrangement joins TRBV9 to TRBJ2-3; 9 bases map to TRBD2. The CDR3 sequence is 18 residues long. The J segment lost 2 bases and the V segment lost 0 bases, leaving 10 bases of the junction unmatched. Germline V CDR1 and CDR2: SGDLS, YYNGEE. CDR3 loop: CASSVEGGLAGTTDTQYF. CDR3 DNA: TGTGCCAGCAGCGTAGAAGGTGGGCTAGCGGGGACCACAGATACGCAGTATTTT.

The chain is built from TRBV5-1 and TRBJ2-3, with 14 bases aligning to TRBD2. CDR3 size: 18 residues. Losses at the gene ends were 0 bases for V and 1 base for J; bases not matched to a gene: 4. Germline assignment: CDR1 SGHRS and CDR2 YFSETQ. The CDR3 DNA reads TGCGCCAGCAGCTTGGGTGGGACTAGCGGGAGTCGCACAGATACGCAGTATTTT. It is translated as CASSLGGTSGSRTDTQYF. The complete variable domain, with remaining parts taken from reference TRBV5-1 and TRBJ2-3, reads KAGVTQTPRYLIKTRGQQVTLSCSPISGHRSVSWYQQTPGQGLQFLFEYFSETQRNKGNFPGRFSGRQFSNSRSEMNVSTLELGDSALYLCASSLGGTSGSRTDTQYFGPGTRLTVL.

The rearrangement joins TRBV7-9 to TRBJ1-1; 8 nucleotides line up with TRBD1. Germline trimming cut 2 bases from V and 3 bases from J; bases unmatched to any gene: 5. The CDR3 consists of 15 residues. Per the germline V gene, CDR1 is SEHNR and CDR2 is FQNEAQ (reference sequence). The CDR3 is CASSLYGQGDTEAFF. The DNA for the CDR3 is TGTGCCAGCAGCTTATACGGACAGGGCGACACTGAAGCTTTCTTT.

The chain combines TRBV7-9 with TRBJ1-2; D gene unclear. Germline V gives CDR1 SEHNR, CDR2 FQNEAQ (reference sequence). CDR3 size: 14 residues. Deletions cut 2 bases from V and 3 bases from J, with 10 bases between. CDR3 residues: CASSLNLVDYGYTF. The CDR3 region has the DNA TGTGCCAGCAGCTTAAATTTAGTCGACTATGGCTACACCTTC.

The chain couples TRBV10-3 to TRBJ2-3; 11 bases fit TRBD2. Germline loops: CDR1 ENHRY, CDR2 SYGVKD. Germline trimming cut 10 bases from V and 2 bases from J; bases unmatched to any gene: 5. The CDR3 is 14 residues long. The CDR3 DNA sequence: TGTGCCACCCAACTAGCGGGAGTCACAGATACGCAGTATTTT. It is translated as CATQLAGVTDTQYF.

This clone was picked up one time. The rearrangement joins TRBV29-1 to TRBJ2-1; a weak D match, TRBD2 (5 bases). CDR1 SQVTM and CDR2 ANQGSEA come from the germline V gene. This CDR3 is 13 amino acids long. The V and J ends lost 6 bases and 2 bases respectively, with 11 bases between them. DNA of the CDR3: TGCAGCGTCCGACCCGGGACCTACAATGAGCAGTTCTTC. Encoded protein: CSVRPGTYNEQFF.

The chain carries TRBV5-6 and TRBJ2-5; 7 positions agree with TRBD2. The germline V gene encodes CDR1 SGHDT and CDR2 YYEEEE. The CDR3 contains 17 residues. The V segment lost 3 bases and the J segment 5 bases; nucleotides outside the gene matches: 16. CDR3 nucleotides: TGTGCCAGCAGCTCACCGGGTAGCGGGCTGAGGCGGGAGACCCAGTACTTC. Its translation: CASSSPGSGLRRETQYF.

This clone was recorded once. The V gene is TRBV7-9, the J gene TRBJ2-4; D gene unclear. The CDR3 runs to 12 residues. The germline V and J ends were trimmed by 4 bases and 10 bases, with 11 bases remaining between them. CDR1 is SEHNR and CDR2 is FQNEAQ in the germline V gene (reference sequence). CDR3 DNA sequence: TGTGCCAGCAGCTCCGAGCAAGTGATTCAGTACTTC. Amino acid sequence: CASSSEQVIQYF.

The chain is built from TRBV5-1 and TRBJ2-6; weak D call: TRBD1 (6 bases). Per the germline V gene, CDR1 is SGHRS and CDR2 is YFSETQ. The CDR3 has 15 residues. V shed 2 bases and J shed 1 base, with 7 bases lying between them. Written as DNA, the CDR3 is TGCGCCAGCAGCTTCGGACAGTCTGGGGCCAACGTCCTGACTTTC. Translated, it gives CASSFGQSGANVLTF.

This sequence joins TRBV29-1 and TRBJ2-1; TRBD2 aligns across 9 bases. V trimming: 3 bases; J trimming: 4 bases; junction bases outside the gene matches: 10. The CDR3 runs 16 residues. Germline CDR1 SQVTM, CDR2 ANQGSEA. This chain's CDR3 is CSVDSPPREGYNEQFF. The CDR3 DNA follows: TGCAGCGTTGATAGTCCTCCGCGGGAGGGGTACAATGAGCAGTTCTTC.

The chain combines TRBV19 with TRBJ2-1; a possible D gene is TRBD1 (6 bases). Germline CDR1 LNHDA, CDR2 SQIVND (reference sequence). There are 15 residues in the CDR3. The germline V and J ends were trimmed by 3 bases and 2 bases, with 11 bases remaining between them. CDR3 amino acids: CASSIIGGPYNEQFF. CDR3 sequence (DNA): TGTGCCAGTAGTATTATTGGGGGCCCCTACAATGAGCAGTTCTTC.